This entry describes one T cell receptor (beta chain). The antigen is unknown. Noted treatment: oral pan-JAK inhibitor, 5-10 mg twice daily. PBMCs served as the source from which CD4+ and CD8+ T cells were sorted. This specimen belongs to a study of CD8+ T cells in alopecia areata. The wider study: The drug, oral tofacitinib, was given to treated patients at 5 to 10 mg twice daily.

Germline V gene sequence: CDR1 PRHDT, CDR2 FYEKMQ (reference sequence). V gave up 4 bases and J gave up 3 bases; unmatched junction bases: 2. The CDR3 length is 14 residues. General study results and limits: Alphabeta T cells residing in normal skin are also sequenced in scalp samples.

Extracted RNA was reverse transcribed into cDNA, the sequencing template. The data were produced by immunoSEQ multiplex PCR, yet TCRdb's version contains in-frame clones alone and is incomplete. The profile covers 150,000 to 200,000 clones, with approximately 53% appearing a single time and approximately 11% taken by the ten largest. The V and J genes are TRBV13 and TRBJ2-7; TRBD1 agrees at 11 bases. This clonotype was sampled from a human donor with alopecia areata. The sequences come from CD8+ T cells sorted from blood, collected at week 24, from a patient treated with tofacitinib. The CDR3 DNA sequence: TGTGCCAGCAGCTCGGGACAGGGGGACTACGAGCAGTACTTC. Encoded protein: CASSSGQGDYEQYF.